The 28 T cell receptor beta chains below were found in one sample sequenced in a study of radiation and T cells in renal cell carcinoma (dated by TCRdb to 2018 to 2021). Libraries were prepared through the immunoSEQ multiplex PCR assay. TCRdb obtained this table from immuneACCESS and retained in-frame rearrangements with V and J assigned. These tables miss some clones; where compared with another copy, unresolved V genes account for less than half of the shortfall, and the remainder is unexplained. The sample table contains 130,000 to 150,000 clones; only one count was recorded for 86% of them. Of the sample, around a sixth falls within the top ten clones. What this sample's time point label stands for: blood 4 weeks post-SBRT, at nephrectomy. The meaning of the sample's treatment or condition label: 15 Gy SBRT to primary tumor, nephrectomy 4 weeks later. Material: blood, obtained from a patient whose treatment included radiotherapy and nephrectomy. These receptors came from a woman between 45 and 60 years old with renal cell carcinoma.

V and J are TRBV4-3 and TRBJ2-7; 9 bases map to TRBD1. The CDR3 length is 15 residues. The germline V gene has CDR1 LGHNA and CDR2 YSLEER. The J segment lost 7 bases and the V segment lost 0 bases, leaving 7 bases of the junction unmatched. The CDR3 here is CASSQDWTGAKEQYF. CDR3 DNA sequence: TGCGCCAGCAGCCAAGATTGGACAGGGGCTAAGGAGCAGTACTTC.

This clone has a handful of counts. CDR3 loop: CASSPDGLGAGANVLTF. The CDR3 DNA is TGTGCCAGCAGCCCCGATGGACTTGGGGCGGGGGCCAACGTCCTGACTTTC. The gene calls are TRBV9 and TRBJ2-6; D is possibly TRBD1 or TRBD2 (5 bases each). Germline loops: CDR1 SGDLS, CDR2 YYNGEE. The CDR3 contains 17 residues. V was clipped by 4 bases and J by 4 bases, with 18 bases between them.

V is TRBV7-2 and J is TRBJ1-3; no reliable D call. V was shortened by 5 bases and J by 0 bases, with 17 bases between the two germline ends. Per germline, CDR1 SGHTA and CDR2 FQGNSA. The CDR3 totals 17 residues. The CDR3 sequence is CASSPLGSTISGNTIYF. The CDR3 coding sequence is TGTGCCAGCAGCCCACTAGGGAGTACGATCTCTGGAAACACCATATATTTT.

The V gene is TRBV7-2, the J gene TRBJ2-1, with D unclear. CDR3 length equals 15 residues. Trimming left V 1 base short and J 5 bases short, with 12 bases between. Germline values: CDR1 SGHTA, CDR2 FQGNSA. The CDR3 region has the DNA TGTGCCAGCAGCTTAGGGGGTCTGAAGGACAATGAGCAGTTCTTC. As protein: CASSLGGLKDNEQFF.

The chain couples TRBV6-1 to TRBJ2-1; perhaps TRBD2 as D (6 bases). Germline lookup yields CDR1 MNHNS and CDR2 SASEGT. Trimming left V 6 bases short and J 6 bases short, with 15 bases between. This CDR3 is built from 14 residues. CDR3 region: CASSPARDSNEQFF. The CDR3 DNA reads as TGTGCCAGCAGCCCCGCCCGGGACTCCAATGAGCAGTTCTTC.

CDR3 nucleotide sequence: TGTGCCAGCAGCTCAAGACAGGGTGATTTAGGGCCCCTCCACTTT. Amino acid sequence: CASSSRQGDLGPLHF. The genes are TRBV9 and TRBJ1-6; 7 bases line up with TRBD1. The CDR3 is 15 amino acids. Trimming at V came to 4 bases and at J to 13 bases, leaving 14 bases not matched to a gene. Germline V gene sequence: CDR1 SGDLS, CDR2 YYNGEE.

V and J are TRBV11-2 and TRBJ2-7; possibly TRBD2 for D (6 bases). CDR1 and CDR2 (germline): SGHAT, FQNNGV. V was cut by 1 base and J by 2 bases, with 15 bases left in between. CDR3 length: 16 amino acids. CDR3 nucleotide sequence: TGTGCCAGCAGCTTAGGGCCAGCGGGCGTCACCTACGAGCAGTACTTC. This encodes CASSLGPAGVTYEQYF.

This chain connects TRBV5-6 to TRBJ2-7; D is unclear. The germline CDR1 and CDR2 sequences are SGHDT and YYEEEE. The V gene lost 0 bases and the J gene lost 0 bases, with 10 bases spanning the gap. The CDR3 extends over 15 amino acids. This CDR3 is CASSLGAENSYEQYF. In nucleotides, the CDR3 is TGTGCCAGCAGCTTGGGAGCAGAAAACTCCTACGAGCAGTACTTC.

The chain recombines TRBV7-2 with TRBJ2-7; TRBD1 matches at 9 bases. The ends lost 4 bases at V and 10 bases at J; junction bases unmatched: 8. This CDR3 spans 13 amino acids. Germline lookup yields CDR1 SGHTA and CDR2 FQGNSA. As DNA, the CDR3 is TGTGCCAGCAGCTCAAACTTACAGGGGGCTCAGTACTTC. It encodes CASSSNLQGAQYF.

The rearrangement links TRBV2 to TRBJ1-5; D is ambiguous. Germline loops: CDR1 SNHLY, CDR2 FYNNEI. The V and J ends lost 5 bases and 9 bases respectively, with 14 bases between them. This CDR3 spans 13 amino acids. This CDR3 reads CASSFDGIWPQHF. The CDR3 DNA follows: TGTGCCAGCAGTTTCGACGGTATATGGCCCCAGCATTTT.

The chain uses TRBV7-2 and TRBJ1-5; the D is unclear. Germline CDR1 is SGHTA and CDR2 is FQGNSA. V was clipped by 1 base and J by 6 bases, with 13 bases between them. The CDR3 has 15 amino acids. The CDR3 spells CASSLDSTNTQPQHF. DNA of the CDR3: TGTGCCAGCAGCTTAGACAGTACCAATACTCAGCCCCAGCATTTT.

The CDR3 nucleotides read TGTGCCAGTCGGGACAGGGTTGGTGCCGGCGGGGAGCTGTTTTTT. Amino acid sequence: CASRDRVGAGGELFF. The chain recombines TRBV19 with TRBJ2-2, with TRBD1 matching over 9 bases. Germline V gene sequence: CDR1 LNHDA, CDR2 SQIVND (reference sequence). The CDR3 is 15 residues long. With 8 bases clipped from V and 7 bases from J, the junction kept 11 bases outside the gene matches.

The chain has TRBV19 and TRBJ2-2; D not certain. The V end was cut by 5 bases, the J end by 0 bases, with 4 bases between. Germline V gene sequence: CDR1 LNHDA, CDR2 SQIVND (reference sequence). This CDR3 has 13 amino acids. The CDR3 loop reads CASSPSNTGELFF. CDR3 nucleotide sequence: TGTGCCAGTAGTCCGTCGAACACCGGGGAGCTGTTTTTT.

This chain links TRBV2 with TRBJ1-5; TRBD1 is a possible D gene (6 bases). CDR1 and CDR2 from the germline V gene are SNHLY and FYNNEI. The germline V and J ends were trimmed by 6 bases and 0 bases, with 18 bases remaining between them. This CDR3 is 17 amino acids long. The CDR3: CASSQRAGANSNQPQHF. The CDR3, as DNA: TGTGCCAGCAGCCAAAGGGCGGGGGCTAATAGCAATCAGCCCCAGCATTTT.

J is TRBJ1-1 and V is TRBV13; D ambiguous. CDR1 and CDR2 from the germline V gene are PRHDT and FYEKMQ (reference sequence). The CDR3 loop spans 15 amino acids. V gave up 3 bases and J gave up 10 bases, with 21 bases separating them. CDR3 coding DNA: TGTGCCAGCAGCTTCCGAGATCCGGGCCCAAAGGGAGCTTTCTTT. The encoded protein is CASSFRDPGPKGAFF. Filled out from reference TRBV13 and TRBJ1-1, the complete variable domain reads AAGVIQSPRHLIKEKRETATLKCYPIPRHDTVYWYQQGPGQDPQFLISFYEKMQSDKGSIPDRFSAQQFSDYHSELNMSSLELGDSALYFCASSFRDPGPKGAFFGQGTRLTVV.

The V and J genes are TRBV4-1 and TRBJ1-1; a weak D match, TRBD1 (5 bases). The CDR3 extends over 15 amino acids. The V end lost 1 base, the J end lost 3 bases, and 12 bases lay between the germline ends. Germline assignment: CDR1 MGHRA and CDR2 YSYEKL. Here the CDR3 reads CASSQGGWGYTEAFF. The CDR3, as DNA: TGCGCCAGCAGCCAAGGGGGCTGGGGCTACACTGAAGCTTTCTTT.

This chain links TRBV4-3 with TRBJ2-2; unclear D gene. CDR1 and CDR2 from the germline V gene are LGHNA and YSLEER. Trimming left V 0 bases short and J 8 bases short, with 13 bases between. The CDR3 covers 15 residues. The CDR3, as DNA: TGCGCCAGCAGCCAAGACCCCCTTGGGCCAGGGGAGCTGTTTTTT. Amino acid sequence: CASSQDPLGPGELFF.

This clone was seen once. V gene TRBV2 combines with J gene TRBJ1-4, with 9 bases aligning to TRBD1. V lost 7 bases, J lost 3 bases, and 3 bases stayed unmatched. The CDR3 extends over 14 amino acids. The V gene's germline CDR1 is SNHLY and CDR2 FYNNEI. The CDR3 nucleotides read TGTGCCAGCACTGGGGACAGGGCTAATGAAAAACTGTTTTTT. Encoded protein: CASTGDRANEKLFF.

To note about this clone: The same CDR3 is also encoded by other DNA sequences in this sample. The chain combines TRBV7-2 with TRBJ1-5, with D uncertain. V dropped 1 base and J dropped 4 bases, with 2 bases sitting between them. Germline assignment: CDR1 SGHTA and CDR2 FQGNSA. The CDR3 length is 12 residues. The DNA of the CDR3 is TGTGCCAGCAGCTTAGGTAATCAGCCCCAGCATTTT. Translating gives CASSLGNQPQHF.

This clone was counted a single time. The chain employs TRBV4-3 and TRBJ2-7; tentatively, D is TRBD2 (5 bases). The V gene's germline CDR1 is LGHNA and CDR2 YSLEER. The CDR3 runs to 15 residues. Trimming shortened V by 0 bases and J by 2 bases, and 11 bases separated the two germline ends. The CDR3 coding sequence is TGCGCCAGCAGCCAAGATCTCAGAGGGACCTACGAGCAGTACTTC. Translating it yields CASSQDLRGTYEQYF.

The rearrangement links TRBV4-1 to TRBJ2-7; D may be TRBD1 (5 bases). Germline V gene lookup returns CDR1 MGHRA and CDR2 YSYEKL. Between the trimmed V and J ends, which lost 3 bases and 7 bases, there was a span of 13 bases. This CDR3 has 13 amino acids. This chain's CDR3 is CASSHLGASEQYF. The CDR3, as DNA: TGCGCCAGCAGCCACCTTGGGGCCTCAGAGCAGTACTTC.

The chain carries TRBV28 and TRBJ2-7; 7 positions agree with TRBD1. The V and J ends lost 2 bases and 0 bases, in that order; junction bases with no gene match: 7. The CDR3 spans 16 residues. Germline V gene data show CDR1 as MDHEN and CDR2 as SYDVKM. This CDR3 is CASSLKTGLNSYEQYF. The CDR3 DNA sequence: TGTGCCAGCAGTTTAAAGACAGGGCTAAACTCCTACGAGCAGTACTTC.

The V and J genes are TRBV5-1 and TRBJ1-4; no firm D call. The CDR3 is 15 residues long. V dropped 1 base and J dropped 8 bases, with 15 bases sitting between them. Germline assignment: CDR1 SGHRS and CDR2 YFSETQ. CDR3 bases: TGCGCCAGCAGCTTGTCGACCTCGTCGGGGGAAAAACTGTTTTTT. Translated: CASSLSTSSGEKLFF.

This chain uses TRBV6-5 with TRBJ1-5, with D hard to call. V dropped 5 bases and J dropped 0 bases, with 8 bases sitting between them. The CDR3 consists of 14 residues. Germline CDR1 is MNHEY and CDR2 is SVGAGI. CDR3 residues: CASSPTASNQPQHF. The CDR3 DNA reads TGTGCCAGCAGTCCGACCGCTAGCAATCAGCCCCAGCATTTT.

This chain connects TRBV27 to TRBJ2-3, with 14 bases lining up with TRBD2. The CDR3 has 19 residues. Germline V lookup: CDR1 MNHEY, CDR2 SMNVEV (reference sequence). V trimming: 6 bases; J trimming: 1 base; junction bases outside the gene matches: 12. The CDR3 sequence is CASRFTSGTSGRGTDTQYF. The CDR3 nucleotides are TGTGCCAGCAGATTTACCTCGGGGACTAGCGGGAGAGGCACAGATACGCAGTATTTT.

The rearrangement joins TRBV9 to TRBJ2-3; D might be TRBD1 (6 bases). CDR3 length: 16 amino acids. Trimming took off 3 bases at V and 1 base at J, with 15 bases between the two ends. CDR1 and CDR2 from the germline V gene are SGDLS and YYNGEE. CDR3 DNA: TGTGCCAGCAGCGGCCATCCGGGACACCGCACAGATACGCAGTATTTT. It encodes CASSGHPGHRTDTQYF.

The chain joins TRBV9 to TRBJ2-7; D gene ambiguous. V lost 3 bases to trimming and J lost 2 bases, with 12 bases between them. The germline gives CDR1 SGDLS, CDR2 YYNGEE. This CDR3 comprises 14 residues. The CDR3 protein is CASSGRTDPYEQYF. The DNA for the CDR3 is TGTGCCAGCAGCGGCCGGACGGATCCCTACGAGCAGTACTTC. Variable domain in full (rest from reference TRBV9 and TRBJ2-7): DSGVTQTPKHLITATGQRVTLRCSPRSGDLSVYWYQQSLDQGLQFLIQYYNGEERAKGNILERFSAQQFPDLHSELNLSSLELGDSALYFCASSGRTDPYEQYFGPGTRLTVT.

This chain joins TRBV9 and TRBJ1-3; D may be TRBD1 (6 bases). The ends were cut back, 4 bases at V and 4 bases at J, with 12 bases in the middle. This CDR3 comprises 14 residues. Germline V lookup: CDR1 SGDLS, CDR2 YYNGEE. The CDR3 sequence: CASSTRGVGNTIYF. The CDR3 region has the DNA TGTGCCAGCAGCACGAGGGGGGTAGGAAACACCATATATTTT.